A selection of T cell receptor beta chains follows, all from one sample in a study of blood T cell repertoires in COVID-19. This table comes from immunoSEQ multiplex PCR, and its TCRdb copy is limited to in-frame clones, with some not included. Of over 150,000 clones in the sample, roughly 85% are singletons; the top ten hold 1% to 1.2%. Sequenced sample: peripheral blood. The receptors here all came from a man aged 40-49 years with acute or convalescent COVID-19. Each CDR3 is given with its conserved first and last residue. The D gene is left open where the match is weak. Not every row has a clone size; where given, it reads once, few, many or a size class.

CDR3	DNA	V	J	size	D
CASSEAAANYGYTF	TGTGCCAGCAGTGAGGCGGCAGCTAACTATGGCTACACCTTC	TRBV2	TRBJ1-2	NA	NA
CASKGVGGGNQPQHF	TGTGCCTCAAAGGGGGTTGGGGGGGGCAATCAGCCCCAGCATTTT	TRBV10-3	TRBJ1-5	NA	NA
CASSFFGLSYGYTF	TGTGCCAGCAGTTTCTTCGGACTTAGCTATGGCTACACCTTC	TRBV28	TRBJ1-2	once	NA
CASSQERTVGNSPLHF	TGCGCCAGCAGCCAAGAGAGGACAGTAGGGAATTCACCCCTCCACTTT	TRBV4-3	TRBJ1-6	NA	NA
CASSVGQGAFEQYF	TGTGCCAGCAGCGTAGGACAGGGGGCTTTCGAGCAGTACTTC	TRBV9	TRBJ2-7	NA	TRBD1
CASSKGMVAGVGETQYF	TGTGCCAGCAGTAAGGGGATGGTAGCGGGGGTCGGGGAGACCCAGTACTTC	TRBV11-3	TRBJ2-5	NA	TRBD2
CASSYSGEGAYEQYF	TGTGCCAGCAGTTACTCCGGGGAGGGTGCCTACGAGCAGTACTTC	TRBV6-5	TRBJ2-7	NA	TRBD2
CASGDRVDIQYF	TGTGCCAGCGGGGACAGGGTAGACATTCAGTACTTC	TRBV28	TRBJ2-4	NA	TRBD1
CASSYSRSNTEAFF	TGTGCCAGCAGTTACTCGCGATCGAACACTGAAGCTTTCTTT	TRBV6-5	TRBJ1-1	NA	NA
CASSPSYIEGVTRGYTF	TGTGCCAGCAGCCCATCGTATATTGAAGGGGTCACACGTGGCTACACCTTC	TRBV9	TRBJ1-2	NA	NA
CASSLSPRRQGAYGYTF	TGTGCCAGCAGTTTATCTCCTAGGCGACAGGGCGCGTATGGCTACACCTTC	TRBV27	TRBJ1-2	NA	TRBD1
CASSDRSGGKNEQFF	TGTGCCAGCAGTGATAGGAGCGGGGGAAAAAATGAGCAGTTCTTC	TRBV6-1	TRBJ2-1	once	TRBD2
CAIQGQGNGYTF	TGTGCCATCCAGGGACAGGGAAACGGCTACACCTTC	TRBV10-3	TRBJ1-2	NA	TRBD1
CASSRDSGNQPQHF	TGTGCCAGTAGTCGCGACAGTGGCAATCAGCCCCAGCATTTT	TRBV19	TRBJ1-5	NA	NA
CASSPRTGLDYNEQFF	TGTGCCAGCAGCCCGCGGACAGGGCTTGACTACAATGAGCAGTTCTTC	TRBV7-3	TRBJ2-1	NA	TRBD1
CASSPRATGSNTEAFF	TGTGCCAGCTCACCGAGGGCGACAGGGTCGAACACTGAAGCTTTCTTT	TRBV18	TRBJ1-1	NA	TRBD1